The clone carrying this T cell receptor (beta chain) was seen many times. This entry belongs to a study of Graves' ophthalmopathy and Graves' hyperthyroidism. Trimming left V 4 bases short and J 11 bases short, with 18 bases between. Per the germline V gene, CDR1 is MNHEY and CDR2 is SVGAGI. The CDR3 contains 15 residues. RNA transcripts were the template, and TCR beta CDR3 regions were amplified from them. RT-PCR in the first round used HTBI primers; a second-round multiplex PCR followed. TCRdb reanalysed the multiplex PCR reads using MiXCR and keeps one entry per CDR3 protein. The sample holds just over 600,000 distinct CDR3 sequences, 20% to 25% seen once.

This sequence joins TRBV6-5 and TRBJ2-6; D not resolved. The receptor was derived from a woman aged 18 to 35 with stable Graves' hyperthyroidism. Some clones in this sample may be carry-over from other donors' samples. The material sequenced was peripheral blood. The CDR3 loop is CASSSGSSGVDVLTF. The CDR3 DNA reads TGTGCCAGCAGTTCGGGTAGCTCTGGGGTTGACGTCCTGACTTTC.